This section outlines one TCR beta chain sequence together with its context. Its target is unknown. The sample is drawn from a study of cytomegalovirus exposure and HLA in healthy donors. Study at large: As released early, the data held some 80 million unique TCRs from HLA-typed donors.

The PCR contained 60 Vbeta and 13 Jbeta primers. Authors' processing steps: Approximately 11 million of some 80 million unique TCR beta chains were shared, per a later count. The protocol was immunoSEQ multiplex PCR, while the TCRdb copy is restricted to in-frame clones and leaves out a portion. That table is the source of V, J and clone size, and D and trimming were worked out from the DNA. In the table there are 90,000 to 130,000 clones, roughly 80% of which are singletons. Study-level findings and limits: In a later analysis, TCR beta V- and J-gene trimming was associated with a missense DCLRE1C variant. Presence/absence analyses took donor sequencing depth as roughly uniform.

V dropped 5 bases and J dropped 7; count of bases not matched to a gene: 6. From germline, CDR1 is SGHRS and CDR2 YFSETQ. The CDR3 is made up of 14 amino acids. The receptor comes from a woman aged 25 to 45 in good health and CMV-seronegative. Material for sequencing was PBMCs. The V gene is TRBV5-1, the J gene TRBJ2-1, with TRBD2 matching 10 bases. In DNA, the CDR3 is TGCGCCAGCAGAATAGCGGGGGGCCTGAATGAGCAGTTCTTC. Protein product: CASRIAGGLNEQFF.